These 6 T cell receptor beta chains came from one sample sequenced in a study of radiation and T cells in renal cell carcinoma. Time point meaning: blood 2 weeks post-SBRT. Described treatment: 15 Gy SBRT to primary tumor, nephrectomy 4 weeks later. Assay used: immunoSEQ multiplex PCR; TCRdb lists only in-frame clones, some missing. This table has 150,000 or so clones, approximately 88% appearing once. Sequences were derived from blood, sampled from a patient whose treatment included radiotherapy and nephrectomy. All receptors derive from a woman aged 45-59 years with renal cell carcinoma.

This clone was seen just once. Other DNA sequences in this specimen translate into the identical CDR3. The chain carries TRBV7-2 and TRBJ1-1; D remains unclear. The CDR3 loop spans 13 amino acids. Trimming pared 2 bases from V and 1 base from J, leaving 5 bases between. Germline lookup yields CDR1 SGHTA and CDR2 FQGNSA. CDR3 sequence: CASSLRGNTEAFF. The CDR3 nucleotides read TGTGCCAGCAGCTTACGGGGGAACACTGAAGCTTTCTTT.

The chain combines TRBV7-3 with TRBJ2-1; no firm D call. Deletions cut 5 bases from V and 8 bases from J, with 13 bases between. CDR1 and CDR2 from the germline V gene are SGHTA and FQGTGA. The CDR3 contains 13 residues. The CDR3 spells CASSVGPKDEQFF. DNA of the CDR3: TGTGCCAGCAGCGTCGGGCCCAAGGATGAGCAGTTCTTC.

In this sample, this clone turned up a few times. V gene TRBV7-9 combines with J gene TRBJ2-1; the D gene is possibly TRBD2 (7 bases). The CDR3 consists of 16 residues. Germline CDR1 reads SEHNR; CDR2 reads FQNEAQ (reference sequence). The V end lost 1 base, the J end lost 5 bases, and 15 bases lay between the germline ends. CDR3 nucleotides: TGTGCCAGCAGCTTAGTTTTGGGGGGGCTTAACAATGAGCAGTTCTTC. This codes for CASSLVLGGLNNEQFF.

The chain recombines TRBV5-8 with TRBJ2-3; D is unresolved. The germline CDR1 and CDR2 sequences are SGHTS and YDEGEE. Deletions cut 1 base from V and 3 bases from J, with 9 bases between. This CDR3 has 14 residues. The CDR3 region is CASSLWGRTDTQYF. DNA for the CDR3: TGTGCCAGCAGCTTGTGGGGTCGGACAGATACGCAGTATTTT.

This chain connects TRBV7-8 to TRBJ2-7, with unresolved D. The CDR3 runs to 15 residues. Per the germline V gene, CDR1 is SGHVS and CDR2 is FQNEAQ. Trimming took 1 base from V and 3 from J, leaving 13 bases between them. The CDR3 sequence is CASSLESDFYYEQYF. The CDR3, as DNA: TGTGCCAGCAGCTTAGAATCAGACTTTTACTACGAGCAGTACTTC.

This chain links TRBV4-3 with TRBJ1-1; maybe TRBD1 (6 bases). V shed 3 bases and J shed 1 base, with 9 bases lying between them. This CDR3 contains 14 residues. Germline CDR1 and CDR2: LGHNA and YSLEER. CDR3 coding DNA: TGCGCCAGCAGCCAGAGGGGGGGGAACACTGAAGCTTTCTTT. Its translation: CASSQRGGNTEAFF.